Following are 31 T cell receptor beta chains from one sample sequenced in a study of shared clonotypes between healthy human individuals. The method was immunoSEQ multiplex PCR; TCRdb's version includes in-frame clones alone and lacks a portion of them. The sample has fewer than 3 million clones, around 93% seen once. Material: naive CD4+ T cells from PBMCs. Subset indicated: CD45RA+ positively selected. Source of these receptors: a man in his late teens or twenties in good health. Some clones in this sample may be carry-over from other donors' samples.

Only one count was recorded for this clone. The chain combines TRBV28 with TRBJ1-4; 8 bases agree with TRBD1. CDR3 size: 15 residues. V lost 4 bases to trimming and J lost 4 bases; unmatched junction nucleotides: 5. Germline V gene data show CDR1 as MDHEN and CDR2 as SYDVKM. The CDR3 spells CASSSQGAFNEKLFF. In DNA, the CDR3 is TGTGCCAGCAGTTCCCAGGGGGCCTTTAATGAAAAACTGTTTTTT.

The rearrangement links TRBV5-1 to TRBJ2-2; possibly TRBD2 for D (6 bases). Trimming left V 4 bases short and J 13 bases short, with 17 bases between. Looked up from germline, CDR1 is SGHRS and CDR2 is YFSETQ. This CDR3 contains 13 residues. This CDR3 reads CASSLRAQAGLFF. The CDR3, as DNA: TGCGCCAGCAGCCTCCGGGCGCAAGCGGGGCTGTTTTTT.

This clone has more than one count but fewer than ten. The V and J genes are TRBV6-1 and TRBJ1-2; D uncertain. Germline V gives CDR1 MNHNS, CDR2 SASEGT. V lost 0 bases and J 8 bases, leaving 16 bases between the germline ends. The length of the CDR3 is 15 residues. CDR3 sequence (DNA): TGTGCCAGCAGTGAAGCGTTCGGCCCTCTGCAAGGCTACACCTTC. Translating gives CASSEAFGPLQGYTF.

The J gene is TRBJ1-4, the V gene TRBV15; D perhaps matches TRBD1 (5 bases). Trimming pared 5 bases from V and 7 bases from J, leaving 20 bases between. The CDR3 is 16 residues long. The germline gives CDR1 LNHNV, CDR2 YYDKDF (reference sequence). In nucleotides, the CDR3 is TGTGCCACCAGCCCATCGGCAGACCCTAGGGGTGAAAAACTGTTTTTT. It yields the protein CATSPSADPRGEKLFF. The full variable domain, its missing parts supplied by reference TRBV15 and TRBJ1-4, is DAMVIQNPRYQVTQFGKPVTLSCSQTLNHNVMYWYQQKSSQAPKLLFHYYDKDFNNEADTPDNFQSRRPNTSFCFLDIRSPGLGDTAMYLCATSPSADPRGEKLFFGSGTQLSVL.

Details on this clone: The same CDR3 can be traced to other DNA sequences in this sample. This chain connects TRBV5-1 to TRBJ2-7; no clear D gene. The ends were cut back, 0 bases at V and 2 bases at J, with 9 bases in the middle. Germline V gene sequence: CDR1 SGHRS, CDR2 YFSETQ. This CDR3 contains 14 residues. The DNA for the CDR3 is TGCGCCAGCAGCTTGGTCAGTGGAGCCTACGAGCAGTACTTC. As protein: CASSLVSGAYEQYF. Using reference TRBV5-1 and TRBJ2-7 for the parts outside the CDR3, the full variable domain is KAGVTQTPRYLIKTRGQQVTLSCSPISGHRSVSWYQQTPGQGLQFLFEYFSETQRNKGNFPGRFSGRQFSNSRSEMNVSTLELGDSALYLCASSLVSGAYEQYFGPGTRLTVT.

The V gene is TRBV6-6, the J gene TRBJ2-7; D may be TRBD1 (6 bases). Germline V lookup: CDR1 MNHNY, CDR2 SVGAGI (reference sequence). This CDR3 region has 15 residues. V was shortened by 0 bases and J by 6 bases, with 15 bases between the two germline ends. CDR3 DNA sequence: TGTGCCAGCAGTTACTCGACTGTGGGGGCTCTCGAGCAGTACTTC. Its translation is CASSYSTVGALEQYF.

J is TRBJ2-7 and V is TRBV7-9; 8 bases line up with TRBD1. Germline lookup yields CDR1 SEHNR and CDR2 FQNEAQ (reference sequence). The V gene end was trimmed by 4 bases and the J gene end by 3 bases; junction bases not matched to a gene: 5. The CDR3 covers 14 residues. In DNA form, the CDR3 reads TGTGCCAGCAGCTGGGGACAGGCCTTCTACGAGCAGTACTTC. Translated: CASSWGQAFYEQYF.

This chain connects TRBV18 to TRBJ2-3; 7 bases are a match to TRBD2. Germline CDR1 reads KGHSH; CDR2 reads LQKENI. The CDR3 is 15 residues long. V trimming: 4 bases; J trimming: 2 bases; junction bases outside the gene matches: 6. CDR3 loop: CASSLGTTHTDTQYF. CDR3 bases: TGTGCCAGCTCACTCGGGACTACCCACACAGATACGCAGTATTTT. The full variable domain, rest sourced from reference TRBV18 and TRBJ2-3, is NAGVMQNPRHLVRRRGQEARLRCSPMKGHSHVYWYRQLPEEGLKFMVYLQKENIIDESGMPKERFSAEFPKEGPSILRIQQVVRGDSAAYFCASSLGTTHTDTQYFGPGTRLTVL.

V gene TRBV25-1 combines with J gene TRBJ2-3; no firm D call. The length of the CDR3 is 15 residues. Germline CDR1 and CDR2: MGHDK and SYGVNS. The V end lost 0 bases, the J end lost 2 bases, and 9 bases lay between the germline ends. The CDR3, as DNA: TGTGCCAGCAGTGAATATTTGCGCCCCACAGATACGCAGTATTTT. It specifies CASSEYLRPTDTQYF.

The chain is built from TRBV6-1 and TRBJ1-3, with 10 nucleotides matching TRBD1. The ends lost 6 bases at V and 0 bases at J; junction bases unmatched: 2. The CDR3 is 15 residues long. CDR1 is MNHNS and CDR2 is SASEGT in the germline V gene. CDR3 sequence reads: CASSDRGLSGNTIYF. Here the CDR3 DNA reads TGTGCCAGCAGCGACAGGGGGCTCTCTGGAAACACCATATATTTT.

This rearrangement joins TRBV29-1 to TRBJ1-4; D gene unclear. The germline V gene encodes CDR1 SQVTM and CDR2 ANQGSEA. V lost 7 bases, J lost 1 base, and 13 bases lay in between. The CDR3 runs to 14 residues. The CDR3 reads CSGRATGTNEKLFF. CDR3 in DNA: TGCAGCGGACGGGCCACTGGAACTAATGAAAAACTGTTTTTT.

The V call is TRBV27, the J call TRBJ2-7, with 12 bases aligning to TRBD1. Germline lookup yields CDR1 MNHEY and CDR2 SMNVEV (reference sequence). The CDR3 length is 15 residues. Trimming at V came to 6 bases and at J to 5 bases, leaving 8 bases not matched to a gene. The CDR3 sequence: CASRFNRDRGHEQYF. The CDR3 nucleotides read TGTGCCAGCAGGTTTAACCGGGACAGGGGGCACGAGCAGTACTTC.

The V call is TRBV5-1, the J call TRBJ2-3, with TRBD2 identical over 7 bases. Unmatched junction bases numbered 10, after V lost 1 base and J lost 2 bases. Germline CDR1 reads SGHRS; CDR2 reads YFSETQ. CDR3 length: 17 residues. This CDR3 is CASSLYPASGVTDTQYF. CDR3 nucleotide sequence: TGCGCCAGCAGCTTGTACCCAGCTAGCGGTGTCACAGATACGCAGTATTTT.

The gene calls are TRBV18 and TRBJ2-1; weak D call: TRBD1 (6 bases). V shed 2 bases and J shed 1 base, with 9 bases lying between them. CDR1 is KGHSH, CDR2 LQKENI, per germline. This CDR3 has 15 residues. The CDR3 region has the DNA TGTGCCAGCTCACCAGACAGGTTATCCTACAATGAGCAGTTCTTC. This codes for CASSPDRLSYNEQFF. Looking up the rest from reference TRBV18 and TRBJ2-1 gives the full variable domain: NAGVMQNPRHLVRRRGQEARLRCSPMKGHSHVYWYRQLPEEGLKFMVYLQKENIIDESGMPKERFSAEFPKEGPSILRIQQVVRGDSAAYFCASSPDRLSYNEQFFGPGTRLTVL.

DNA of the CDR3: TGCAGTGCTAGTAGCGGAAATGAGCAGTTCTTC. Translation gives CSASSGNEQFF. The chain employs TRBV20-1 and TRBJ2-1; a weak D match, TRBD2 (6 bases). The CDR3 totals 11 residues. CDR1 and CDR2 (germline): DFQATT, SNEGSKA (reference sequence). The V end was cut by 3 bases, the J end by 7 bases, with 7 bases between.

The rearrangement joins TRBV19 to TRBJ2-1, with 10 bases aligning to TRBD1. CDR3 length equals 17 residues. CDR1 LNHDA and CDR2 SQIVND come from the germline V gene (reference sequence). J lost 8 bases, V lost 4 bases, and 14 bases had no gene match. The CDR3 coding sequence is TGTGCCAGTAGTAAGGGGCGCCGGACAGGGGGTGAGCATGAGCAGTTCTTC. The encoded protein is CASSKGRRTGGEHEQFF.

CDR3 in amino acids: CASSQERTPTGGYTF. CDR3 sequence (DNA): TGTGCCAGCAGCCAAGAAAGGACACCCACGGGAGGCTACACCTTC. The chain couples TRBV14 to TRBJ1-2; maybe TRBD1 (5 bases). Trimming left V 0 bases short and J 8 bases short, with 16 bases between. Germline V gene data show CDR1 as SGHDN and CDR2 as FVKESK. This CDR3 is 15 amino acids long.

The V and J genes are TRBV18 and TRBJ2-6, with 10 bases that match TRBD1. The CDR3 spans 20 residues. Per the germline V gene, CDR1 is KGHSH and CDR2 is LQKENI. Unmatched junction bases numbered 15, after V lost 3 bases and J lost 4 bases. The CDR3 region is CASSPVGGQGGLSGANVLTF. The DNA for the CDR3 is TGTGCCAGCTCACCTGTTGGTGGACAGGGGGGATTGTCCGGGGCCAACGTCCTGACTTTC.

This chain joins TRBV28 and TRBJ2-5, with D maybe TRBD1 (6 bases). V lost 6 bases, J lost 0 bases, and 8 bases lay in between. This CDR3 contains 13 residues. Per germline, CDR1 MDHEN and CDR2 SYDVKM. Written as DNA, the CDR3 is TGTGCCAGCAGCCACAGGGACCAAGAGACCCAGTACTTC. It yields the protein CASSHRDQETQYF.

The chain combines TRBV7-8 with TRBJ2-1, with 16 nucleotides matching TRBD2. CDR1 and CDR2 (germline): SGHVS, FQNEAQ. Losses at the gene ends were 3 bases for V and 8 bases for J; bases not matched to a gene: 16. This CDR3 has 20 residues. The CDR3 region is CASSLTRPGTSGRAVHEQFF. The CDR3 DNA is TGTGCCAGCAGCTTGACCCGTCCCGGGACTAGCGGGAGGGCCGTGCATGAGCAGTTCTTC.

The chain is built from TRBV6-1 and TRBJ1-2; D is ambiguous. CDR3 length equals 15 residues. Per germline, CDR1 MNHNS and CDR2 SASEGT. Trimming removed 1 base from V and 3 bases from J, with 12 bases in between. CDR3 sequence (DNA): TGTGCCAGCAGTGAAGTTAGAGGGAATTACTATGGCTACACCTTC. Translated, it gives CASSEVRGNYYGYTF.

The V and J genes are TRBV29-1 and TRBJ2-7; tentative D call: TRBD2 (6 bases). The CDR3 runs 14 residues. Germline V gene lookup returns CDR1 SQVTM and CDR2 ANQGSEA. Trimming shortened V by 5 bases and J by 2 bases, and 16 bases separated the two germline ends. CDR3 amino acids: CSVTLRQRAYEQYF. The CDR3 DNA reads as TGCAGCGTTACCCTGAGGCAGCGGGCCTACGAGCAGTACTTC.

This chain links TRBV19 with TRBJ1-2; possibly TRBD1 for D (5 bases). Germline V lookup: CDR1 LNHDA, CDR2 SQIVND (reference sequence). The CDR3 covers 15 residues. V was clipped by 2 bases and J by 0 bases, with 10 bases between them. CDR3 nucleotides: TGTGCCAGTAGTATATGGGGGACCCCTAACTATGGCTACACCTTC. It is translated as CASSIWGTPNYGYTF.

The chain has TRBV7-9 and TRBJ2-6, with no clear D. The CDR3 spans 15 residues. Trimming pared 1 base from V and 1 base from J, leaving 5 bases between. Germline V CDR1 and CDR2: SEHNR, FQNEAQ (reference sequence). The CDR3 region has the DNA TGTGCCAGCAGCTTAGACCGATCTGGGGCCAACGTCCTGACTTTC. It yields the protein CASSLDRSGANVLTF.

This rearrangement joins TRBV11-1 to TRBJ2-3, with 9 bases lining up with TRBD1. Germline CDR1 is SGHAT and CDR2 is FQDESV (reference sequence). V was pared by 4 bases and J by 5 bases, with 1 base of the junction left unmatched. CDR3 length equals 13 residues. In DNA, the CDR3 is TGTGCCAGCAGCTGGGGACAGGGAGATACGCAGTATTTT. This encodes CASSWGQGDTQYF.

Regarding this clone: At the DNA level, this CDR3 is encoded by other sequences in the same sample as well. CDR3 protein: CASSEAGGDEKLFF. The CDR3 coding sequence is TGTGCCAGCAGTGAGGCAGGGGGGGATGAAAAACTGTTTTTT. The V call is TRBV6-1, the J call TRBJ1-4, with 7 bases aligning to TRBD1. Germline V gene sequence: CDR1 MNHNS, CDR2 SASEGT. The CDR3 spans 14 residues. After removal of 3 bases from V and 6 bases from J, the junction contained 4 bases not matched to a gene.

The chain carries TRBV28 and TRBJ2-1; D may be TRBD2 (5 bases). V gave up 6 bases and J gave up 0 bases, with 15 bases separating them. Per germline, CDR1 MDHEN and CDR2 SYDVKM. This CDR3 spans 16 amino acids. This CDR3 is CASRTRLGSSYNEQFF. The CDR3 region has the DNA TGTGCCAGCAGGACACGACTGGGGAGCTCCTACAATGAGCAGTTCTTC.

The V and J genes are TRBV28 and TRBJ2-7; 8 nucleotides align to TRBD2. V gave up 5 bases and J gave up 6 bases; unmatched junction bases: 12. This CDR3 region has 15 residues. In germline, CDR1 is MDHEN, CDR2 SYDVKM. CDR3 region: CASSTNGAGGGEQYF. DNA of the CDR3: TGTGCCAGCAGTACCAATGGGGCGGGAGGTGGCGAGCAGTACTTC.

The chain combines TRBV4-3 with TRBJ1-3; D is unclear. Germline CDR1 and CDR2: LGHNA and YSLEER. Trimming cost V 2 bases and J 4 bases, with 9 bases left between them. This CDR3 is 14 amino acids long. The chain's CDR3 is CASSQIDGGNTIYF. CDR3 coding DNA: TGCGCCAGCAGCCAAATTGACGGGGGAAACACCATATATTTT.

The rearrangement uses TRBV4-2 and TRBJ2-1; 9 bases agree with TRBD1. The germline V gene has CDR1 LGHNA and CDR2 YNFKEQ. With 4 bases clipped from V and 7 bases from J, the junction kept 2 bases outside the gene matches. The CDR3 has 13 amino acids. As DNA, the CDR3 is TGTGCCAGCAGCCGGGGACAGGGTAATGAGCAGTTCTTC. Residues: CASSRGQGNEQFF.

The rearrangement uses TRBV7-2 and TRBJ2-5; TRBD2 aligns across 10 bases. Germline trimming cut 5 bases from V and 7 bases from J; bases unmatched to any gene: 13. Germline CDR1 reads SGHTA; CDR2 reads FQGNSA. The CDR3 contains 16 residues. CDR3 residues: CASSKVLAGGPGTQYF. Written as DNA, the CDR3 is TGTGCCAGCAGCAAAGTTTTAGCGGGGGGCCCTGGGACCCAGTACTTC.